One T cell receptor (beta chain) is described in this entry. Assay used: immunoSEQ multiplex PCR; TCRdb lists only in-frame clones, some missing. In the table there are about 1.9 million clones, just over 90% of which are singletons. The CDR3 length is 13 residues. J gave up 8 bases and V 6 bases, and 8 bases lay outside the gene matches. Germline CDR1 MNHEY, CDR2 SVGAGI. This sample is drawn from a study of shared clonotypes between healthy human individuals. Positive CCR7 selection of CD45RO-negative cells yielded the naive CD8 cells, and terminally differentiated effector memory CD45RA+ cells were excluded.

This receptor was taken from a man aged 18 to 30 in good health. Some clones in this sample may be carry-over from other donors' samples. The sample consisted of naive CD8+ T cells from PBMCs. This sequence joins TRBV6-5 and TRBJ1-2, with 8 bases that match TRBD1. CDR3 nucleotide sequence: TGTGCCAGCAGCATGACAGGGGCCGGGGGCTACACCTTC. The encoded protein is CASSMTGAGGYTF.